This TCR beta chain was recorded in a study of blood T cell repertoires in COVID-19 (dated by TCRdb to the early 2020s). For context, the study as a whole: The collaborator samples originated in the United States, Italy and Spain and spanned the acute and convalescent phases of COVID-19. A de-identified subject ID, COVID-19 status, age in years and sex were almost always included in the sample metadata. The repertoires were released in a freely available public database meant as a resource for research on the immune response to SARS-CoV-2. HLA class I and class II types, where available, came from metadata supplied by the sample provider rather than from assay-based typing. The prospective study material was composed of cDNA or gDNA derived from T cells, B-cell-depleted T cells, or PBMCs. Deeply sampled blood TCRbeta repertoires from subjects exposed to, actively infected with, or recovered from COVID-19 were included in the dataset. The samples were drawn from two sources: the first 160 participants of the ongoing ImmuneRACE study, and 1,200 or so subjects contributed by 6 global collaborators. Beyond this particular receptor, the publication reports: Clinical and demographic metadata were provided uncurated, with the amount varying by source and participant.

Participants in the prospective study were aged about 18 to 100 years, lived in 20 to 30 United States geographic areas, and enrolled through a virtual design. In the prospective study, participants were assigned to cohorts based on the clinical history participants reported in a screening survey and a study questionnaire. Mobile phlebotomists in the prospective study collected whole blood, serum and a nasopharyngeal or oropharyngeal swab from every participant. Over a roughly 2-month period, participants in the prospective study had the option of providing additional blood draws and questionnaires. Before DNA extraction, blood samples from the prospective study were shipped at room temperature or frozen. The immunoSEQ Assay, a bias-controlled multiplex PCR, was used to amplify TCRbeta CDR3 regions from genomic DNA. Under the source paper's analysis protocol: The number of nucleated cells in each sample was estimated by amplification of reference gene primers within the assay. Sequence reads were collapsed and filtered to measure the absolute abundance of every unique TCRbeta CDR3 rearrangement. For each sample, productive Simpson clonality was calculated as the square root of Simpson's diversity index over productive rearrangements. As stored in TCRdb, this immuneACCESS dataset retains in-frame rearrangements with V and J assigned. A fraction of the clones does not appear; measured against another copy, unresolved V genes explain less than half of the discrepancy, and the remainder lacks a known reason. V and J calls and clone size are those listed in that table; D and trimming were worked out from the DNA. The sample records 250,000 to 300,000 clones, approximately 91% of which are singletons. The biggest ten clones account for over 2% of the sample.

With regard to this clone: The target of this receptor is not known. One base away there is no much larger clone; base qualities are not given.

Specimen: PBMCs or T cells enriched from blood (not recorded which). The clonotype originates from a woman in her 40s with acute COVID-19.

The nucleotide sequence is TGCGCCAGCAGCTTGGTCCCAGGGGGCAATCAGCCCCAGCATTTT. Translated, it reads CASSLVPGGNQPQHF. The V gene is TRBV5-1 and the J gene is TRBJ1-5; TRBD1 is a weak D gene call, 6 bases matching. In the germline V gene, CDR1 corresponds to SGHRS and CDR2 to YFSETQ. V is cut by 0 bases and J by 2 bases, and the space between the germline ends is 9 bases. The CDR3 starts with the cysteine, ends with the phenylalanine, and has 15 residues. Here the CDR3 DNA is all that survives: 45 bases in frame from base 1.